This T cell receptor beta chain was obtained from a study of control samples from healthy donors and cancer patients. The repertoire was sequenced with immunoSEQ multiplex PCR; TCRdb's copy has only in-frame clones and lacks some. The sample has some 13,000 clones, 60% to 85% seen once; the top ten hold 7% to 10%. In its sample, this clone is medium-sized. This CDR3 has 13 amino acids. Trimming shortened V by 3 bases and J by 6 bases, and 12 bases separated the two germline ends. The V gene's germline CDR1 is MDHEN and CDR2 SYDVKM. The sample comprised formalin-fixed, paraffin-embedded tissue. The receptor was isolated from a male donor with melanoma. The V gene is TRBV28, the J gene TRBJ2-7; weak D call: TRBD2 (6 bases). The CDR3 spells CASSFTEGGEQYF. In DNA form, the CDR3 reads TGTGCCAGCAGTTTTACAGAGGGAGGCGAGCAGTACTTC.